This T cell receptor (beta chain) came from a study of a mutant IDH1 vaccine in newly diagnosed glioma (dated by TCRdb to the early 2020s). At the level of the whole study: Of the roughly 31 treated patients, approximately 62% were male and approximately 38% were female, and the mean age was 40.4 years. Before enrollment, most patients had been given radiochemotherapy with temozolomide as standard therapy, while the rest had received either radiotherapy alone or temozolomide alone. Peripheral blood samples were drawn at six visits, namely V03 (baseline), V05, V07, V10, V12 and V13. Longitudinal TCRB deep sequencing was performed for about two dozen treated patients wherever samples were available for exploratory analyses.

What the work shows at the level of the full study, not this receptor alone: No apparent relationship was observed between pseudoprogression and alterations in the top peripheral T cell clonotypes detected by TCRB sequencing. Immune responses induced by the vaccine were seen in over 90% of patients across multiple MHC alleles. Availability determined which PBMC samples were chosen for TCRB deep sequencing. According to the authors, sample limitations meant that analyses of patient blood samples could not be reproduced.

According to the germline V gene, CDR1 reads ENHRY and CDR2 reads SYGVKD. From the cysteine up to the phenylalanine, the CDR3 has a length of 11 residues. The CDR3 DNA has 33 bases and is translated from base 1. The trim is 5 bases for V and 5 bases for J, with a gap of 4 bases between the germline ends. As regards this clone: What this receptor recognizes is not known. It has no much larger one-base neighbor in the sample; base qualities were not kept.

In light of the paper, this sample's time point label describes: baseline, week 1 (first vaccination visit). In the paper's terms, the treatment or condition label means: pre-vaccination baseline after standard-of-care therapy. Newly diagnosed WHO grade 3 or 4 IDH1-mutant astrocytomas showing loss of nuclear ATRX were present in the donors. The samples were drawn from NOA16, a multicentre, single-arm, open-label phase I trial in Germany that tested a mutant IDH1 peptide vaccine in humans for the first time. For immunogenicity testing, the blood drawn at visit V03 was used as the baseline sample. Genomic DNA for TCRB sequencing was extracted from EDTA blood using the DNeasy Blood and Tissue Kit. The library was obtained by the immunoSEQ multiplex PCR assay. Following the manufacturer's protocol, the hsTCRB Kit was used to amplify rearranged TCR beta chain sequences. An Illumina MiSeq was used to sequence the TCRB libraries. From the authors' description of their analysis: Demultiplexing, trimming and gene mapping were performed with the kit vendor's proprietary platform. Here the immuneACCESS table is served through TCRdb, limited to in-frame sequences with V and J called. Missing clones are a known gap in these copies; in checked studies unresolved V genes cover under half, and the rest lacks a known reason. That table furnishes V, J and clone size, whereas the DNA furnished D and trimming. For this sample the table gives over 80,000 clones, of which around 90% were detected only once. Roughly 0.58% of the sample belongs to the ten largest clones.

Specimen: PBMCs, collected from a glioma patient treated with radiotherapy, temozolomide or both. This sequence uses TRBV10-3 and TRBJ2-1; the D gene cannot be resolved reliably. The receptor comes from a woman aged 45-60 years with glioma. This receptor carries the CDR3 CAISLDNEQFF. The bases are TGTGCCATCAGTCTGGACAATGAGCAGTTCTTC.